This entry lists 2 T cell receptor beta chains sequenced from one sample in a study of monozygotic twins with inflammatory bowel disease. With the 5' RACE reads reprocessed, TCRdb shows one record per CDR3 protein and no DNA. The repertoire table contains fewer than 400,000 distinct CDR3 sequences. Sequencing was done on a sample of blood. The receptors come from a human donor with ulcerative colitis or Crohn's disease, or a healthy co-twin of an affected twin (not recorded which).

The chain has TRBV7-2 and TRBJ2-3; TCRdb's D gene call, TRBD1, goes unchecked for lack of DNA. Germline CDR1 is SGHTA and CDR2 is FQGNSA. This CDR3 has 13 residues. The CDR3 sequence is CASSSPGADTQYF.

The chain is built from TRBV30 and TRBJ1-5; TCRdb proposes TRBD1, but this gene call is untestable without DNA. Germline V gene lookup returns CDR1 GTSNPN and CDR2 SVGIG (reference sequence). The CDR3 runs to 15 residues. The CDR3 protein is CAWSVRQGGNQPQHF.